This TCR beta chain was observed in a study of long-term antiretroviral therapy in people with HIV. In the United States, treatment was given to all participants with HIV. The study used samples holding about 0.85-10 million cryopreserved PBMC before DNA extraction. The study, taken as a whole, reports: Therapy changes, viral resistance and ART adherence were not documented in the available data.

This was the immunoSEQ v3.0 assay at survey level. Assay used: immunoSEQ multiplex PCR; TCRdb lists only in-frame clones, some missing. The sample carries 28,000 or so clones, approximately 85% recorded once. In the case of this clone: Antigen: not known.

This specimen consisted of unsorted PBMCs, obtained 0.8 years before starting antiretroviral therapy. This sequence was found in a man younger than 30 with HIV.

The CDR3, as DNA: TGTGCCAGCAGTTACTCGGGAGCCACTGAAGCTTTCTTT. Encoded protein: CASSYSGATEAFF. The J gene is TRBJ1-1, the V gene TRBV6-5; D gene ambiguous. V was shortened by 0 bases and J by 4 bases, with 6 bases between the two germline ends. This CDR3 region has 13 residues. CDR1 and CDR2 from the germline V gene are MNHEY and SVGAGI.